This T cell receptor beta chain was profiled in a study of T-cell memory formation after mild COVID-19. Study-wide results and limits: Clones that contracted from day 15 to 85 had balanced CD4/CD8; later expanders were CD4+ biased. Those CD4+ clones that contracted were mainly in CM and EM (CD8+ ones in EMRA).

This clonotype was detected only a few times. Its antigen is not known. CDR3 length: 14 residues. From germline, CDR1 is LGHNA and CDR2 YSLEER. V gave up 1 base and J gave up 8 bases, with 11 bases separating them. MiXCR, run by TCRdb on the 5' RACE reads, gives a single entry per CDR3 protein. This table has some 57,000 distinct CDR3 sequences, roughly an eighth appearing once. This chain links TRBV4-3 with TRBJ1-4; a weak D match, TRBD1 (6 bases). Sequences were obtained from PBMCs or a T cell subset sorted from them (not recorded which). The TCR comes from a man aged 18 to 30 who had mild COVID-19 (a few samples of this study predate the infection). Cell type and time point are not known. CDR3 protein: CASSQGHRDEKLFF. CDR3 DNA sequence: TGCGCCAGCAGCCAAGGGCACAGGGACGAAAAACTGTTTTTT.